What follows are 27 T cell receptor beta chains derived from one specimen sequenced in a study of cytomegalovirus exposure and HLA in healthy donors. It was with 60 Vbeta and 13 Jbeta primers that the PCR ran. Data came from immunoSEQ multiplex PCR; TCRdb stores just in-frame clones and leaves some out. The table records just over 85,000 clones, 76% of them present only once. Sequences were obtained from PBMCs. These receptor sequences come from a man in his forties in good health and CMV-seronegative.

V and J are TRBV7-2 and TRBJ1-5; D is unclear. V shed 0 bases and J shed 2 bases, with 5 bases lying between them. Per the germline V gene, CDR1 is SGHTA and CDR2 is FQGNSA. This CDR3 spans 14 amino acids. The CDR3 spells CASSLAQGNQPQHF. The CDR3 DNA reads TGTGCCAGCAGCTTAGCTCAGGGCAATCAGCCCCAGCATTTT.

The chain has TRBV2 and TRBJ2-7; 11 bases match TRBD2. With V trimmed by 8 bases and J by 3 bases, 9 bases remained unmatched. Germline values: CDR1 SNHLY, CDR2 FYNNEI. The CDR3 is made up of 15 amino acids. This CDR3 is CASFRSGTSGYEQYF. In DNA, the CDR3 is TGTGCCAGCTTCCGGAGTGGGACTAGCGGCTACGAGCAGTACTTC.

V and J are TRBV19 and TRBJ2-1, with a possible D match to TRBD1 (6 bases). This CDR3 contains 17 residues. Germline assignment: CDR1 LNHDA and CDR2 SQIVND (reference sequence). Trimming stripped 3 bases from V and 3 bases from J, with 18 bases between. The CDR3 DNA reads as TGTGCCAGTAGTATCGGGTTGATCGGGACAAGCTACAATGAGCAGTTCTTC. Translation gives CASSIGLIGTSYNEQFF.

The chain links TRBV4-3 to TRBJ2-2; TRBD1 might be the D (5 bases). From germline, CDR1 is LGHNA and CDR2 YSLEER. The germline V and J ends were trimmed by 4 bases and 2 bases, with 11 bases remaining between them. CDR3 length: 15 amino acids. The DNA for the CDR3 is TGCGCCAGCAGCCCACAGGTTCCTAACACCGGGGAGCTGTTTTTT. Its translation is CASSPQVPNTGELFF.

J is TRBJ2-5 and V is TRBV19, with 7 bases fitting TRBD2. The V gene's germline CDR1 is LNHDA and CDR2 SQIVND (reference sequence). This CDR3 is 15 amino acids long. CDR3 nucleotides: TGTGCTACTTCCTTGGCTAGCGGCACTCAAGAGACCCAGTACTTC. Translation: CATSLASGTQETQYF.

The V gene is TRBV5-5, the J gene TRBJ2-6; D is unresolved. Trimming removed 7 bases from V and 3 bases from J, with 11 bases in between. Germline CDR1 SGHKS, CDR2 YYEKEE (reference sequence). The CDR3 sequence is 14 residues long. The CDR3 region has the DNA TGTGCCAGCCATTCTACGGTTGGGGCCAACGTCCTGACTTTC. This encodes CASHSTVGANVLTF.

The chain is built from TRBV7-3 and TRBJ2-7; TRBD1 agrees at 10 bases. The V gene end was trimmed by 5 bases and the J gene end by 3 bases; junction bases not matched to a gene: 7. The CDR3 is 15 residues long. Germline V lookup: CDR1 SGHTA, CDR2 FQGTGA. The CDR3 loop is CASSPGTGDGYEQYF. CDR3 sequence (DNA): TGTGCCAGCAGCCCAGGGACAGGGGACGGCTACGAGCAGTACTTC.

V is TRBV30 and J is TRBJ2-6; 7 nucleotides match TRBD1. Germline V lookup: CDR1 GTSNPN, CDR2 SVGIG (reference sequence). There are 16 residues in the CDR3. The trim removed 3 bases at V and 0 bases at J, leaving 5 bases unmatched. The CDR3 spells CAWSATGDSGANVLTF. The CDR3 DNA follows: TGTGCCTGGAGCGCAACAGGGGACTCTGGGGCCAACGTCCTGACTTTC.

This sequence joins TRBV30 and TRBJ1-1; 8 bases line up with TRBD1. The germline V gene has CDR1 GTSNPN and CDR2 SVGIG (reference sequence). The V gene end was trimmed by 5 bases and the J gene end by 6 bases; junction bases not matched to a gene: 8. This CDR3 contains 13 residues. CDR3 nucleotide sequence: TGTGCCTGGTACAGGGGGTTGGTGTCTGAAGCTTTCTTT. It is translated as CAWYRGLVSEAFF.

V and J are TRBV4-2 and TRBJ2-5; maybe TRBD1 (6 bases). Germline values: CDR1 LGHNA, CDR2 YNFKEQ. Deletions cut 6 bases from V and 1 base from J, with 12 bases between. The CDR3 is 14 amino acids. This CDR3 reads CASSRGQSQETQYF. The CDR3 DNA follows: TGTGCCAGCAGTCGAGGACAGTCCCAAGAGACCCAGTACTTC.

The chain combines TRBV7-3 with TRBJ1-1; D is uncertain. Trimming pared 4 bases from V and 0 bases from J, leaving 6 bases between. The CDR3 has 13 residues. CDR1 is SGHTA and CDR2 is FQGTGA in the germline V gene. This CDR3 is CASSSGVNTEAFF. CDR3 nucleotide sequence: TGTGCCAGCAGCTCCGGGGTGAACACTGAAGCTTTCTTT.

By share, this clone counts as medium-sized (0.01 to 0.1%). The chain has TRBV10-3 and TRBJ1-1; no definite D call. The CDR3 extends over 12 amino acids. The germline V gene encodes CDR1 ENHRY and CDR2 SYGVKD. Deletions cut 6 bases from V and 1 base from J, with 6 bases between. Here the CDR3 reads CAISPGNTEAFF. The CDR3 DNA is TGTGCCATCAGCCCCGGGAACACTGAAGCTTTCTTT.

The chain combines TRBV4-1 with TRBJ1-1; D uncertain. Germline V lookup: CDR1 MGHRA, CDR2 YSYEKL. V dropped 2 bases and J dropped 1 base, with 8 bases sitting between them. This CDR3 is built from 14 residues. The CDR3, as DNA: TGCGCCAGCAGCCAACCGGGTAAGAACACTGAAGCTTTCTTT. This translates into CASSQPGKNTEAFF.

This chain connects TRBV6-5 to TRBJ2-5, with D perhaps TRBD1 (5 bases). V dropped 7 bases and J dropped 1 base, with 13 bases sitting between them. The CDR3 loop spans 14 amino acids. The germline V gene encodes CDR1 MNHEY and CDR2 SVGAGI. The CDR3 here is CASTPGIFQETQYF. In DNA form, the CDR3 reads TGTGCCAGCACCCCAGGGATTTTCCAAGAGACCCAGTACTTC.

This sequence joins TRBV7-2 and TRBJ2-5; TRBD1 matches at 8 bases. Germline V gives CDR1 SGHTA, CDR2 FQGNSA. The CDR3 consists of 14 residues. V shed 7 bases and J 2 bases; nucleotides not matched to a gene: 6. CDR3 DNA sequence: TGTGCCAGCACCACAGGGGGGTCTCAAGAGACCCAGTACTTC. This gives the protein CASTTGGSQETQYF.

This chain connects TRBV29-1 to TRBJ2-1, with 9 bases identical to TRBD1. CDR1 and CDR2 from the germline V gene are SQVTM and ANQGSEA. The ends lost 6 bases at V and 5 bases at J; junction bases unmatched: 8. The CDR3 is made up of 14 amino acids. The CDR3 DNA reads TGCAGCGTGGCAGGACAGGGGACCAACAATGAGCAGTTCTTC. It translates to CSVAGQGTNNEQFF.

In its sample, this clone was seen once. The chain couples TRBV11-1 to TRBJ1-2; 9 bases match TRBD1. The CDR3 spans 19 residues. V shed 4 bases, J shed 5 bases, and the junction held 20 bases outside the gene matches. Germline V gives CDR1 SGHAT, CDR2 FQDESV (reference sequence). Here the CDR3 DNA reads TGTGCCAGCAGCTCTCTCTCTACCTCGGACAGGGGAGGTCGGTATGGCTACACCTTC. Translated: CASSSLSTSDRGGRYGYTF.

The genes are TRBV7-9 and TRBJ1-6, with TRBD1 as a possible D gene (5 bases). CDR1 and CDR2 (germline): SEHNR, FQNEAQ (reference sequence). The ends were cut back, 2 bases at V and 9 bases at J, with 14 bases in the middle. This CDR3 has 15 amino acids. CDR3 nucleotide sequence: TGTGCCAGCAGCTTACAGGGCGGGGTCCTTTCACCCCTCCACTTT. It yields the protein CASSLQGGVLSPLHF. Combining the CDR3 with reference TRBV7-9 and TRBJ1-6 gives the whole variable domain DTGVSQNPRHKITKRGQNVTFRCDPISEHNRLYWYRQTLGQGPEFLTYFQNEAQLEKSRLLSDRFSAERPKGSFSTLEIQRTEQGDSAMYLCASSLQGGVLSPLHFGNGTRLTVT.

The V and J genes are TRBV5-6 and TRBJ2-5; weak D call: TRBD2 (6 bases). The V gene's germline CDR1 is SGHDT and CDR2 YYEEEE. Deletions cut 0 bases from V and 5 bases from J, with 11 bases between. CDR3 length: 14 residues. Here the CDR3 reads CASSLGGVVETQYF. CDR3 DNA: TGTGCCAGCAGCTTGGGCGGGGTTGTGGAGACCCAGTACTTC.

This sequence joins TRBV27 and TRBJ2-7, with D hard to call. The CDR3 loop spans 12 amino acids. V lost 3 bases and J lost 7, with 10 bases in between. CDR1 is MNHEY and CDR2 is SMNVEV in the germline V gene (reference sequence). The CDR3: CASSFPSSEQYF. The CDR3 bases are TGTGCCAGCAGTTTTCCGAGTTCAGAGCAGTACTTC.

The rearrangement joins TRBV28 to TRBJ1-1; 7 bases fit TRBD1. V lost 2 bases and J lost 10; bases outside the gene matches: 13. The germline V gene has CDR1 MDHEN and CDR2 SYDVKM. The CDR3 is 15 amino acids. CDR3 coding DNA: TGTGCCAGCAGTTTAGTCGGCAGGGGGAATAGGAGAGCTTTCTTT. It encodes CASSLVGRGNRRAFF.

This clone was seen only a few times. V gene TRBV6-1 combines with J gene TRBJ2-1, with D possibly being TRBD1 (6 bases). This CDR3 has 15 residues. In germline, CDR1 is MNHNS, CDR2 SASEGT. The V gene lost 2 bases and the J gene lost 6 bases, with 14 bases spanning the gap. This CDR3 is CASSEWGRKGNEQFF. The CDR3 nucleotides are TGTGCCAGCAGTGAATGGGGGCGGAAAGGCAATGAGCAGTTCTTC.

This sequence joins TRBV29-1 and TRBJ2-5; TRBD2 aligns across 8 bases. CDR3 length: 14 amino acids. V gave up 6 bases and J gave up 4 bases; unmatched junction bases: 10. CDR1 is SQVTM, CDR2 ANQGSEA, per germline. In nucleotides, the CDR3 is TGCAGCGTCTTCCCAGCGGGGGTCTCAGAGACCCAGTACTTC. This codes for CSVFPAGVSETQYF.

The CDR3 sequence is CASSFHRGSSYNSPLHF. In DNA form, the CDR3 reads TGCGCCAGCAGCTTTCACAGGGGGAGCTCCTATAATTCACCCCTCCACTTT. The chain is built from TRBV5-1 and TRBJ1-6; 8 bases map to TRBD1. CDR3 length: 17 amino acids. Per germline, CDR1 SGHRS and CDR2 YFSETQ. The ends lost 2 bases at V and 0 bases at J; junction bases unmatched: 4.

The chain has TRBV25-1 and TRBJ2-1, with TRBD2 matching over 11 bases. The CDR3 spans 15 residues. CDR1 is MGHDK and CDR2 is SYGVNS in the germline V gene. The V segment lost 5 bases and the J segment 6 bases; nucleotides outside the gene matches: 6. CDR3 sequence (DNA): TGTGCCAGCAGTAGGGAGCTAGCGGGGGGCAATGAGCAGTTCTTC. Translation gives CASSRELAGGNEQFF. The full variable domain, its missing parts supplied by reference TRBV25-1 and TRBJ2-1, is EADIYQTPRYLVIGTGKKITLECSQTMGHDKMYWYQQDPGMELHLIHYSYGVNSTEKGDLSSESTVSRIRTEHFPLTLESARPSHTSQYLCASSRELAGGNEQFFGPGTRLTVL.

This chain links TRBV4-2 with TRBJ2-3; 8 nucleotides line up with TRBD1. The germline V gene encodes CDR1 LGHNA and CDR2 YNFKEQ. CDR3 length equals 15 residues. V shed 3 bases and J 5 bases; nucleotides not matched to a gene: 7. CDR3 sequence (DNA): TGTGCCAGCAGCCACCCGGGACAGGAGGGAGATACGCAGTATTTT. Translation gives CASSHPGQEGDTQYF.

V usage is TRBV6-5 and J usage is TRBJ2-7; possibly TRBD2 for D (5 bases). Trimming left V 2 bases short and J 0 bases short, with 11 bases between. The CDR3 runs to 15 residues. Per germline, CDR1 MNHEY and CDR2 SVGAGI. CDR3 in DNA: TGTGCCAGCAGTTACGGCGGGCGAAGCTCCTACGAGCAGTACTTC. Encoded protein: CASSYGGRSSYEQYF.